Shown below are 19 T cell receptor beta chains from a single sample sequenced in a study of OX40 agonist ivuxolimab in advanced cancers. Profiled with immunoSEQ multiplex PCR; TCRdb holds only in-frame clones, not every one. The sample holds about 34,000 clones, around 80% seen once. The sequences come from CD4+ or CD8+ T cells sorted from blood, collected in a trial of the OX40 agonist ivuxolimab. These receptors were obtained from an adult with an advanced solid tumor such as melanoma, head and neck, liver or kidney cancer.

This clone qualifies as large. The CDR3 bases are TGTGCCAGCAGCCTGGGGAACTCTGGGGCCAACGTCCTGACTTTC. This translates into CASSLGNSGANVLTF. This sequence joins TRBV5-6 and TRBJ2-6; D is unclear. V lost 4 bases to trimming and J lost 0 bases, with 8 bases between them. CDR1 SGHDT and CDR2 YYEEEE come from the germline V gene. The CDR3 has 15 amino acids.

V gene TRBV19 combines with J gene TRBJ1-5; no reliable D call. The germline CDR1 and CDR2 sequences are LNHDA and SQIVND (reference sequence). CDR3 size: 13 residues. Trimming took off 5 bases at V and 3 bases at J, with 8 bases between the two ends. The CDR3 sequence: CASSGQSNQPQHF. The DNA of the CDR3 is TGTGCCAGTAGTGGGCAGTCCAATCAGCCCCAGCATTTT.

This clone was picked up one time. CDR3 protein: CASSEAPGPRSPLHF. Here the CDR3 DNA reads TGTGCCAGCAGTGAAGCGCCGGGACCGCGTTCACCCCTCCACTTT. This chain connects TRBV2 to TRBJ1-6; tentatively, D is TRBD1 (5 bases). Germline V gene data show CDR1 as SNHLY and CDR2 as FYNNEI. The length of the CDR3 is 15 residues. V dropped 0 bases and J dropped 9 bases, with 12 bases sitting between them. Based on the CDR3 plus reference TRBV2 and TRBJ1-6, the full variable domain is EPEVTQTPSHQVTQMGQEVILRCVPISNHLYFYWYRQILGQKVEFLVSFYNNEISEKSEIFDDQFSVERPDGSNFTLKIRSTKLEDSAMYFCASSEAPGPRSPLHFGNGTRLTVT.

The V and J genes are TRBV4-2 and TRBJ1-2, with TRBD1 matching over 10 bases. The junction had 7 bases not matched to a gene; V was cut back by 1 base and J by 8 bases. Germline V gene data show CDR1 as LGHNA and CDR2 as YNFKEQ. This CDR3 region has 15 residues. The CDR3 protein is CASSQARQGARGYTF. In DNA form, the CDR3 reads TGTGCCAGCAGCCAAGCCCGACAGGGGGCCCGGGGCTACACCTTC.

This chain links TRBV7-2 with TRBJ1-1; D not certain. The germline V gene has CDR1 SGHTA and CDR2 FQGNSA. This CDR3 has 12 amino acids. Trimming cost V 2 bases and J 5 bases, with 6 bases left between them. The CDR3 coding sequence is TGTGCCAGCAGCTTACGGGGAACTGAAGCTTTCTTT. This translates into CASSLRGTEAFF.

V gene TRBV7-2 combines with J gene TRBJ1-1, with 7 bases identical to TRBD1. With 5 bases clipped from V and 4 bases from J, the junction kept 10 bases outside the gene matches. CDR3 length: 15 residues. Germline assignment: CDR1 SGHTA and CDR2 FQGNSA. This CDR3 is CASSTTGARSTEAFF. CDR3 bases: TGTGCCAGCAGCACCACAGGGGCCCGGAGCACTGAAGCTTTCTTT.

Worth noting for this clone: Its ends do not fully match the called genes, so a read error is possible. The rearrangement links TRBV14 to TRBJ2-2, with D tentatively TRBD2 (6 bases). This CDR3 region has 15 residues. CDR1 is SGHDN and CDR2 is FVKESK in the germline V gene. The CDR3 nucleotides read TGTGCCAGCAGCCAAGACGCAGCCTCTGGCGGGAAGCTGTTTTTT. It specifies CASSQDAASGGKLFF.

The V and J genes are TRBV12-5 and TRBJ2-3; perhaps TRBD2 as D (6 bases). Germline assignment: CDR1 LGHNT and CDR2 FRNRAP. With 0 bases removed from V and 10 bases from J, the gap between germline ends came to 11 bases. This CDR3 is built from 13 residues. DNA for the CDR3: TGTGCTAGTGGTTTGGTACGAGGCGGGGCGCAGTATTTT. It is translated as CASGLVRGGAQYF.

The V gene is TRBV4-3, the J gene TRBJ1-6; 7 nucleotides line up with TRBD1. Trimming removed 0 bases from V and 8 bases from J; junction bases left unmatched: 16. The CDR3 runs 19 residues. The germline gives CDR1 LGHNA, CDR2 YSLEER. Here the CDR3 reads CASSQDPGRKGDRDSPLHF. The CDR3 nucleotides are TGCGCCAGCAGCCAAGATCCCGGGCGAAAAGGGGACAGAGATTCACCCCTCCACTTT.

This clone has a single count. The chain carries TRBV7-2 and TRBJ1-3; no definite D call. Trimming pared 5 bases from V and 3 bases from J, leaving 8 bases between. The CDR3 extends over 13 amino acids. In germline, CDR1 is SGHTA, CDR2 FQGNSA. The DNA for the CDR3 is TGTGCCAGCAGCCGCTACGGTGGAAACACCATATATTTT. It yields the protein CASSRYGGNTIYF. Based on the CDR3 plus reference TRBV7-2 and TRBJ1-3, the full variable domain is GAGVSQSPSNKVTEKGKDVELRCDPISGHTALYWYRQSLGQGLEFLIYFQGNSAPDKSGLPSDRFSAERTGGSVSTLTIQRTQQEDSAVYLCASSRYGGNTIYFGEGSWLTVV.

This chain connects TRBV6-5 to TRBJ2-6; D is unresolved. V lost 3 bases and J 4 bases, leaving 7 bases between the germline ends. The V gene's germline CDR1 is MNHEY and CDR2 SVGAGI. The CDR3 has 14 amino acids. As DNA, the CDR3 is TGTGCCAGCAGTTATTTCAGGGGGGCCAACGTCCTGACTTTC. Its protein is CASSYFRGANVLTF.

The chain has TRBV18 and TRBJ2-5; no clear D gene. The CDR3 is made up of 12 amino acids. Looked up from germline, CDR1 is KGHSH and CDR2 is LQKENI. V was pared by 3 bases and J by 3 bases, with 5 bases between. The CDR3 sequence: CASSPTEETQYF. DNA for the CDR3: TGTGCCAGCTCACCGACGGAAGAGACCCAGTACTTC.

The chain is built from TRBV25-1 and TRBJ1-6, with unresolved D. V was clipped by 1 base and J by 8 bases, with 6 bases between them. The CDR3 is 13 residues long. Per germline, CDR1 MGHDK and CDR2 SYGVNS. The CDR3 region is CASSEFGDSPLHF. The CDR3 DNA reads TGTGCCAGCAGTGAATTTGGGGATTCACCCCTCCACTTT. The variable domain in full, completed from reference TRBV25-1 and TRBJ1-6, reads EADIYQTPRYLVIGTGKKITLECSQTMGHDKMYWYQQDPGMELHLIHYSYGVNSTEKGDLSSESTVSRIRTEHFPLTLESARPSHTSQYLCASSEFGDSPLHFGNGTRLTVT.

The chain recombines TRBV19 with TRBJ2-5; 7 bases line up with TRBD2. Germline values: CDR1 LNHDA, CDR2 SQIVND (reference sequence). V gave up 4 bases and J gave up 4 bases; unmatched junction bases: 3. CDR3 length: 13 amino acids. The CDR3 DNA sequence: TGTGCCAGTAGTAAAGGCGGGAGAGAGACCCAGTACTTC. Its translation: CASSKGGRETQYF. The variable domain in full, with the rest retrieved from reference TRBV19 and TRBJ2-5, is DGGITQSPKYLFRKEGQNVTLSCEQNLNHDAMYWYRQDPGQGLRLIYYSQIVNDFQKGDIAEGYSVSREKKESFPLTVTSAQKNPTAFYLCASSKGGRETQYFGPGTRLLVL.

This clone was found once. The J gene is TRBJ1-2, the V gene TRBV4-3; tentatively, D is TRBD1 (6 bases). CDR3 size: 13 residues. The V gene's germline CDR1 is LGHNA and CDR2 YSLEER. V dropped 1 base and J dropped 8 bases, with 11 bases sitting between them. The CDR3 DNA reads TGCGCCAGCAGCCAAGGGGGACACCTAGGCTACACCTTC. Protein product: CASSQGGHLGYTF.

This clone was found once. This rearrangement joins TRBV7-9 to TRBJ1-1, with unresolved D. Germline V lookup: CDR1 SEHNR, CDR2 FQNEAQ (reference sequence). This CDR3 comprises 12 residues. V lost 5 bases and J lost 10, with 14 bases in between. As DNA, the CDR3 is TGTGCCAGCAGCCTAGATTCCCCTGGAGCTTTCTTT. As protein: CASSLDSPGAFF.

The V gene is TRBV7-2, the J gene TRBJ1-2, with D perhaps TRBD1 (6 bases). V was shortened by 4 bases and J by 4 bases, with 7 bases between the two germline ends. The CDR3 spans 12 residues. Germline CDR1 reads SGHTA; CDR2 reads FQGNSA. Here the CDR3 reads CASSSGVYGYTF. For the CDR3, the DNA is TGTGCCAGCAGCTCAGGGGTCTATGGCTACACCTTC.

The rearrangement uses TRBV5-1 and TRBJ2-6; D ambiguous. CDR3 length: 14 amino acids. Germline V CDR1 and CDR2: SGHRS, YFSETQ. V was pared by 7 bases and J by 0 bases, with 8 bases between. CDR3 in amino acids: CASSEGSGANVLTF. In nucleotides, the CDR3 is TGCGCCAGCTCGGAAGGCTCTGGGGCCAACGTCCTGACTTTC.

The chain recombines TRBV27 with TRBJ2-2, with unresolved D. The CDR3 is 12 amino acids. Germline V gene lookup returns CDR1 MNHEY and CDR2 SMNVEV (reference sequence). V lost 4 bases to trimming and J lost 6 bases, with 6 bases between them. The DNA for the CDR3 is TGTGCCAGCAGTTCCATCTCCGGGGAGCTGTTTTTT. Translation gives CASSSISGELFF.